This TCR beta chain was profiled in a study of T cells in tuberculosis. The protocol was immunoSEQ multiplex PCR, while the TCRdb copy is restricted to in-frame clones and leaves out a portion. The sample shows nearly 60,000 clones, 88% of them seen only once. Sample share makes this clone medium-sized (0.01 to 0.1%). This CDR3 contains 13 residues. V lost 6 bases and J 7 bases, leaving 15 bases between the germline ends. Germline loops: CDR1 MNHEY, CDR2 SVGAGI. Thawed, overnight-rested PBMC were stained with GMM-loaded CD1B tetramer, viability dye and anti-CD3, then sorted. CD1B tetramers were loaded with Rhodococcus equi-derived C32 glucose monomycolate.

Sequencing used CD1b-GMM tetramer-negative cells sorted from PBMCs. The clonotype originates from an adult woman with latent tuberculosis. The chain uses TRBV6-5 and TRBJ2-5, with a tentative D call TRBD1 (5 bases). The CDR3 region is CASRRTSQGTQYF. The CDR3 nucleotides read TGTGCCAGCAGGAGGACCTCTCAGGGGACCCAGTACTTC.